These 7 T cell receptor beta chains share one sample of origin, sequenced in a study of T cell responses to AZD1222 COVID-19 vaccine. Here immunoSEQ multiplex PCR was the method, and the copy in TCRdb shows in-frame clones only, minus some. The top ten clones hold around 0.58% of a sample with some 250,000 clones, about 94% of them seen once. Sequencing used peripheral blood, obtained 28 days after the second AZD1222 dose. Receptors were obtained from an adult who received the AZD1222 COVID-19 vaccine.

J is TRBJ2-7 and V is TRBV27, with a possible D match to TRBD1 (5 bases). Germline-derived CDR1 and CDR2 are MNHEY and SMNVEV (reference sequence). The CDR3 totals 13 residues. The V and J ends lost 4 bases and 0 bases respectively, with 7 bases between them. The CDR3: CASSSTVSYEQYF. CDR3 nucleotides: TGTGCCAGCAGTTCGACAGTCTCCTACGAGCAGTACTTC.

This clone was seen once. The J gene is TRBJ1-2, the V gene TRBV6-5; D perhaps matches TRBD1 (6 bases). This CDR3 is built from 14 residues. V lost 2 bases, J lost 0 bases, and 7 bases lay in between. Germline V lookup: CDR1 MNHEY, CDR2 SVGAGI. CDR3 nucleotides: TGTGCCAGCAGTTACAGGGGGGCTAACTATGGCTACACCTTC. Translated: CASSYRGANYGYTF.

This chain links TRBV28 with TRBJ2-5, with TRBD2 identical over 8 bases. The CDR3 is 16 amino acids. From germline, CDR1 is MDHEN and CDR2 SYDVKM. Trimming took 2 bases from V and 2 from J; bases not matched to a gene: 7. The CDR3 DNA reads as TGTGCCAGCAGTTTAATGGCGGGGGGTCAACAAGAGACCCAGTACTTC. This codes for CASSLMAGGQQETQYF.

The chain recombines TRBV6-5 with TRBJ1-6; no clear D gene. The germline V gene has CDR1 MNHEY and CDR2 SVGAGI. V was cut by 8 bases and J by 12 bases, with 14 bases left in between. The length of the CDR3 is 12 residues. CDR3 loop: CASGPPQLPLHF. The CDR3 bases are TGTGCCAGCGGGCCGCCGCAATTACCCCTCCACTTT.

The chain has TRBV28 and TRBJ2-3; D possibly matches TRBD1 or TRBD2 (6 bases each). Deletions cut 6 bases from V and 4 bases from J, with 17 bases between. CDR1 is MDHEN, CDR2 SYDVKM, per germline. This CDR3 is 15 amino acids long. This CDR3 is CASSLTQGRSDTQYF. CDR3 nucleotide sequence: TGTGCCAGCAGCTTAACTCAGGGGAGGTCAGATACGCAGTATTTT.

The genes are TRBV11-2 and TRBJ2-5; TRBD1 might be the D (6 bases). This CDR3 contains 15 residues. The ends were cut back, 5 bases at V and 5 bases at J, with 18 bases in the middle. CDR1 is SGHAT and CDR2 is FQNNGV in the germline V gene. This CDR3 is CASSPGQGPFETQYF. CDR3 DNA sequence: TGTGCCAGCAGCCCGGGACAAGGCCCTTTCGAGACCCAGTACTTC.

The chain recombines TRBV28 with TRBJ2-2; the D gene is possibly TRBD1 (6 bases). The CDR3 runs to 16 residues. Trimming removed 2 bases at V and 4 bases at J, with 14 bases between. The germline CDR1 and CDR2 sequences are MDHEN and SYDVKM. CDR3 sequence reads: CASSLGAGVSTGELFF. CDR3 sequence (DNA): TGTGCCAGCAGTTTAGGGGCAGGGGTGAGCACCGGGGAGCTGTTTTTT.